This T cell receptor beta chain comes out of a study of neoadjuvant anti-PD-1 for oral cavity cancer. Specified time point: after neoadjuvant nivolumab, at surgical resection. Cohort: HPV-negative, locally advanced oral cavity squamous cell carcinoma patients. Assay used: immunoSEQ multiplex PCR; TCRdb lists only in-frame clones, some missing. This table holds 7,500 to 10,000 clones, approximately 72% found once. Remarks on this clone: Its antigen is as yet unknown.

Study findings and constraints: Higher pretreatment Treg/Th17 ratios tracked higher pretreatment blood clonality.

Trimming shortened V by 7 bases and J by 8 bases, and 14 bases separated the two germline ends. The CDR3 has 13 amino acids. The germline V gene encodes CDR1 LNHNV and CDR2 YYDKDF (reference sequence). Sequenced material: PBMCs, taken after nivolumab (anti-PD-1) treatment. The rearrangement links TRBV15 to TRBJ1-4; D is unclear. This clonotype originated in a person between 40 and 79 years old with oral cavity squamous cell carcinoma. This chain's CDR3 is CATNSRRKEKLFF. CDR3 DNA: TGTGCCACCAACTCTAGACGAAAGGAAAAACTGTTTTTT.